Sequencing of this TCR beta chain was carried out in a study of response to subunit inactivated influenza vaccine. TCRdb used MiXCR to reprocess the RT-PCR reads, holding one entry per CDR3 protein. The sample yields about 530,000 distinct CDR3 sequences, under 15% seen once. CDR3 length equals 15 residues. The germline V gene has CDR1 SGHKS and CDR2 YYEKEE (reference sequence). The V and J ends lost 4 bases and 7 bases, in that order; junction bases with no gene match: 10. The material sequenced was PBMCs from blood, taken 45 days after vaccination. The J gene is TRBJ2-5, the V gene TRBV5-5, with 10 bases lining up with TRBD1. This receptor was taken from a man aged 45 to 65 who received an inactivated influenza vaccine. For the CDR3, the DNA is TGTGCCAGCAGCCCGACCGGGACAGGGGCCCTGACCCAGTACTTC. It codes for CASSPTGTGALTQYF.